This T cell receptor beta chain was documented in a study of CD8+ T cells in alopecia areata. This CDR3 contains 15 residues. The germline V gene has CDR1 SGDLS and CDR2 YYNGEE. The V segment lost 3 bases and the J segment 5 bases; nucleotides outside the gene matches: 8. Sorting of PBMCs yielded the CD4+ and CD8+ T cells. This clone was observed a few times. TCR sequencing used cDNA made by reverse transcription of extracted RNA. Data came from immunoSEQ multiplex PCR; TCRdb stores just in-frame clones and leaves some out. The sample records about 200,000 clones, about 61% being singletons. This rearrangement joins TRBV9 to TRBJ2-5; 9 bases align to TRBD2. The sample consisted of CD8+ T cells sorted from blood. The source of this sequence is a human donor in good health. The CDR3 protein is CASSARGGARETQYF. The CDR3 region has the DNA TGTGCCAGCAGCGCCCGCGGGGGGGCGCGGGAGACCCAGTACTTC.